This TCR beta chain is from a study of Tregs in tolerant kidney transplant recipients. The method was immunoSEQ multiplex PCR; TCRdb's version includes in-frame clones alone and lacks a portion of them. Its table records under 35,000 clones. This CDR3 is 14 amino acids long. Germline CDR1 reads SEHNR; CDR2 reads FQNEAQ (reference sequence). About this clone itself: Its antigen is not identified. Coverage ceases 3 residues before the CDR3 finishes, and the germline J gene fills in the end.

Findings of the study overall: Activated donor B cell expansion appeared to reveal the most relevant donor-specific TCRbeta repertoire. Biological reproducibility was not directly addressed in this study. Some patients' samples used different primers over time, so nucleotide sequences weren't comparable.

The receptor was derived from a human donor who received a combined kidney and bone marrow transplant. The sample in question was CD8+ T cells from blood, obtained before the transplant. The rearrangement links TRBV7-9 to TRBJ2-4; 9 bases fit TRBD2. Here the CDR3 reads CASSLDVTSGSQYF. The part of the CDR3 DNA that was read is TGTGCCAGCAGCTTAGATGTGACTAGCGGATCT.